This is a list of T cell receptor beta chains from one sample in a study of T-cell memory formation after mild COVID-19. TCRdb reanalysed the 5' RACE reads using MiXCR and keeps one entry per CDR3 protein. The sample yields 150,000 to 200,000 distinct CDR3 sequences, approximately 15% seen once. Sequencing input: PBMCs or a T cell subset sorted from them (not recorded which). All receptors come from an adult woman who had mild COVID-19 (a few samples of this study predate the infection). Cell type and time point are not known. Both conserved end residues are trimmed from each CDR3. Clone size is not always given. Where it is, it says once, few, many or a class for expanded clones.

v_gene	len	abundance	CDR3aa
TRBV29-1	12	NA	SVGSGGQGGEQY
TRBV20-1	13	few	SARGMTRLSYEQY
TRBV4-1	12	few	ASSQGDRVYEQY
TRBV7-2	12	NA	ASSLEYTNYGYT
TRBV7-2	14	many	ASSPRHSGTPYEQY
TRBV12-3/TRBV12-4	13	NA	ASRPGGGRGDTQY
TRBV12-3/TRBV12-4	13	NA	ASTKGDSGQETQY
TRBV6-2/TRBV6-3	13	NA	ASRTPLTRAETQY
TRBV6-1	11	few	ASRLDGGETQY
TRBV3-1	14	few	ASSQGTGLRQETQY
TRBV20-1	13	NA	SARTGLAGYNEQF
TRBV6-6	14	few	ASSARLAGKHNEQF
TRBV7-9	12	few	ASSLAGNDFGYT
TRBV12-3/TRBV12-4	11	many	ASSLGKNTEAF
TRBV2	14	few	ASSVQTGLSFYEQY
TRBV25-1	12	NA	ASARRGEAGELF
TRBV4-1	13	NA	ASSQKDRSTGELF
TRBV4-2	14	NA	ASSPPGRLAGNEQF
TRBV6-1	11	NA	ACLDRAYNEQF
TRBV7-6	14	few	ASSPGQGKSNQPQH
TRBV29-1	10	many	SVEGLAATQY
TRBV15	13	NA	ASGEGQPDDYEQY
TRBV6-5	11	few	ASSYSGDNEQF